This TCR beta chain was identified in a study of blood T cells in healthy people across ages. This clonotype has just a few counts. For the second PCR, which ran for 7 to 11 cycles, a sample-barcoded 5' primer and a J-beta primer mix were used. TCRdb redid the calling of the 5' RACE reads with MiXCR, one entry per CDR3 protein. The table records fewer than 1.5 million distinct CDR3 sequences, approximately 38% of them present only once. V lost 8 bases and J lost 9; bases outside the gene matches: 15. The CDR3 spans 16 residues. Germline assignment: CDR1 SGHTA and CDR2 FQGNSA. This clonotype was sampled from a woman aged 18-29 years in good health. The chain has TRBV7-2 and TRBJ2-1, with 11 bases matching TRBD2. Sequencing used blood. CDR3 region: CASLRVAGGGSGEQFF. CDR3 bases: TGTGCCAGCCTTCGGGTAGCGGGAGGGGGAAGTGGTGAGCAGTTCTTC.